Reported below is one TCR beta chain. Its antigen is as yet unknown. The CDR3 is made up of 15 amino acids. Germline CDR1 reads LNHNV; CDR2 reads YYDKDF (reference sequence). Trimming took 5 bases from V and 4 from J; bases not matched to a gene: 6. This entry belongs to a study of T cell repertoires in cytomegalovirus infection. As for the study in general: CMV epitopes in the study were HLA-C-restricted (recently identified) and HLA-B-restricted (well studied). Shared public TCR beta signatures pointed to both CMV infection and a matching HLA type. Study-level points and caveats: CMV-specific TCR beta clonotypes restricted by HLA-C dominated the ex vivo response.

Using its own MiXCR run on the reads, TCRdb lists one record per CDR3 protein. The data hold under 500,000 distinct CDR3 sequences, with about 42% observed a single time. Sample: cultured PBMCs, taken from culture after CMV antigen stimulation. This sequence joins TRBV15 and TRBJ2-1, with 9 bases lining up with TRBD2. The TCR originated in a human donor in good health (CMV status not recorded). Some clones in this sample may be carry-over from other donors' samples. CDR3 in amino acids: CATSGGTSYYNEQFF. In DNA, the CDR3 is TGTGCCACCAGCGGCGGGACTAGCTATTACAATGAGCAGTTCTTC.